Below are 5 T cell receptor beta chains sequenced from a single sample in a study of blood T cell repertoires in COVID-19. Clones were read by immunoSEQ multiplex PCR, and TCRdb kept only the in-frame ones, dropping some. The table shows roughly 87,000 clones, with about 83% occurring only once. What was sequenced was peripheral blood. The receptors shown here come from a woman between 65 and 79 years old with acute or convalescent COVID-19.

The CDR3 protein is CASSPLGVNNSPLHF. Here the CDR3 DNA reads TGTGCCAGCTCACCATTAGGGGTCAATAATTCACCCCTCCACTTT. The rearrangement uses TRBV18 and TRBJ1-6; D is perhaps TRBD1 (5 bases). Germline V lookup: CDR1 KGHSH, CDR2 LQKENI. This CDR3 region has 15 residues. With 2 bases removed from V and 5 bases from J, the gap between germline ends came to 10 bases.

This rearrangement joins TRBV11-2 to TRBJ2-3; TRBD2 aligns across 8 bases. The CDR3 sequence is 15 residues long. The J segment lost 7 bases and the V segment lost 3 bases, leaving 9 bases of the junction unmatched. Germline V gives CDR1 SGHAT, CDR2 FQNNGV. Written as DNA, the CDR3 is TGTGCCAGCAGCTTGCGGGGGGTCGGTGAGAATACGCAGTATTTT. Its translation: CASSLRGVGENTQYF.

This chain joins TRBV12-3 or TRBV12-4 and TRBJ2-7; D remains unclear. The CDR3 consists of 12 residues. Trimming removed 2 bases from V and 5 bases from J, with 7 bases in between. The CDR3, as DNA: TGTGCCAGCAGTTTAATAGAGGACGAGCAGTACTTC. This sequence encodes CASSLIEDEQYF.

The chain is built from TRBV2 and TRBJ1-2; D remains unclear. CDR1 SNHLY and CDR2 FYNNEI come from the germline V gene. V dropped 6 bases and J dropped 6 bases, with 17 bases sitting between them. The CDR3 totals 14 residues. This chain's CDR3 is CASRLDSRYDGYTF. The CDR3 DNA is TGTGCCAGCAGACTGGACTCCCGCTATGATGGCTACACCTTC.

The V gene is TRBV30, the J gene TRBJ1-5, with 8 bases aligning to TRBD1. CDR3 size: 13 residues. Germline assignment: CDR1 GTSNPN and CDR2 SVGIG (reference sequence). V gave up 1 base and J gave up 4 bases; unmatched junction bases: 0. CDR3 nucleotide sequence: TGTGCCTGGAGTGGACAGGGGAATCAGCCCCAGCATTTT. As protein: CAWSGQGNQPQHF.